This entry lists 14 T cell receptor beta chains sequenced from one sample in a study of blood T cell repertoires in COVID-19. Data came from immunoSEQ multiplex PCR; TCRdb stores just in-frame clones and leaves some out. Among about 140,000 clones listed, 60% to 85% were seen once. The sample comprised peripheral blood. The receptors shown here come from a man between 50 and 59 years old with acute or convalescent COVID-19.

The chain joins TRBV18 to TRBJ2-7; 9 positions agree with TRBD1. CDR3 length: 15 amino acids. Germline CDR1 reads KGHSH; CDR2 reads LQKENI. With V trimmed by 6 bases and J by 0 bases, 6 bases remained unmatched. The CDR3 spells CASSAGTGSSYEQYV. The CDR3 coding sequence is TGTGCCAGCTCGGCCGGGACAGGGAGCTCCTACGAGCAGTACGTC.

Here the CDR3 DNA reads TGCGCCAGCAGCTTGGACAGGGCTGGAAACACCATATATTTT. Translation gives CASSLDRAGNTIYF. V gene TRBV5-1 combines with J gene TRBJ1-3, with TRBD1 as a possible D gene (6 bases). The V end lost 0 bases, the J end lost 2 bases, and 6 bases lay between the germline ends. This CDR3 is built from 14 residues. Looked up from germline, CDR1 is SGHRS and CDR2 is YFSETQ.

The rearrangement joins TRBV9 to TRBJ1-1; TRBD1 agrees at 12 bases. The V gene's germline CDR1 is SGDLS and CDR2 YYNGEE. The CDR3 totals 14 residues. J was trimmed by 4 bases and V by 4 bases; bases with no gene match: 2. The CDR3: CASSPGQGATEAFF. Written as DNA, the CDR3 is TGTGCCAGCAGCCCGGGACAGGGGGCCACTGAAGCTTTCTTT. Drawing the rest from reference TRBV9 and TRBJ1-1, the complete variable domain is DSGVTQTPKHLITATGQRVTLRCSPRSGDLSVYWYQQSLDQGLQFLIQYYNGEERAKGNILERFSAQQFPDLHSELNLSSLELGDSALYFCASSPGQGATEAFFGQGTRLTVV.

This clone was observed a single time. The rearrangement links TRBV28 to TRBJ1-1; weak D call: TRBD1 (6 bases). The V end was cut by 6 bases, the J end by 1 base, with 9 bases between. CDR1 is MDHEN and CDR2 is SYDVKM in the germline V gene. There are 13 residues in the CDR3. CDR3 amino acids: CASSTGQNTEAFF. For the CDR3, the DNA is TGTGCCAGCAGCACAGGGCAGAACACTGAAGCTTTCTTT.

The rearrangement joins TRBV4-2 to TRBJ1-4, with D uncertain. This CDR3 spans 15 amino acids. V was clipped by 0 bases and J by 0 bases, with 5 bases between them. Germline-derived CDR1 and CDR2 are LGHNA and YNFKEQ. The CDR3 spells CASSQDTSTNEKLFF. The CDR3 bases are TGTGCCAGCAGCCAAGATACATCAACTAATGAAAAACTGTTTTTT.

The genes are TRBV5-1 and TRBJ2-1; 13 bases are a match to TRBD2. CDR1 is SGHRS and CDR2 is YFSETQ in the germline V gene. CDR3 length: 15 residues. With 4 bases clipped from V and 8 bases from J, the junction kept 6 bases outside the gene matches. CDR3 sequence (DNA): TGCGCCAGCAGCCCGGGACTAGCGGGGTTTGATGAGCAGTTCTTC. Protein sequence: CASSPGLAGFDEQFF.

The chain couples TRBV10-1 to TRBJ1-1; TRBD1 matches at 9 bases. This CDR3 is built from 16 residues. Germline trimming cut 8 bases from V and 0 bases from J; bases unmatched to any gene: 10. Germline CDR1 reads WNHNN; CDR2 reads SYGVQD (reference sequence). The CDR3 protein is CASHTTGGHMNTEAFF. The CDR3 bases are TGCGCCAGCCACACGACAGGGGGACATATGAACACTGAAGCTTTCTTT.

J is TRBJ1-1 and V is TRBV27; 9 nucleotides align to TRBD1. In germline, CDR1 is MNHEY, CDR2 SMNVEV (reference sequence). This CDR3 is 15 amino acids long. After removal of 6 bases from V and 4 bases from J, the junction contained 9 bases not matched to a gene. In nucleotides, the CDR3 is TGTGCCAGCAGGGTGTCGACAGGGGGTTTCACTGAAGCTTTCTTT. Translation gives CASRVSTGGFTEAFF.

CDR3 loop: CASSSRQGGTTDTQYF. CDR3 coding DNA: TGTGCCAGCAGCTCCCGACAGGGTGGGACCACAGATACGCAGTATTTT. The rearrangement uses TRBV5-4 and TRBJ2-3; 7 bases align to TRBD1. The CDR3 sequence is 16 residues long. The V gene end was trimmed by 3 bases and the J gene end by 2 bases; junction bases not matched to a gene: 9. Per the germline V gene, CDR1 is SGHNT and CDR2 is YYREEE (reference sequence).

V usage is TRBV5-6 and J usage is TRBJ1-1; 9 bases line up with TRBD1. CDR1 and CDR2 from the germline V gene are SGHDT and YYEEEE. The CDR3 extends over 16 amino acids. V lost 2 bases to trimming and J lost 6 bases; unmatched junction nucleotides: 11. For the CDR3, the DNA is TGTGCCAGCAGCTTCAGTACAGGGGGCTGGCGGCCTGAAGCTTTCTTT. Its protein is CASSFSTGGWRPEAFF.

The chain uses TRBV6-6 and TRBJ1-5; possible D gene TRBD1, 6 bases. Deletions cut 7 bases from V and 5 bases from J, with 15 bases between. Germline assignment: CDR1 MNHNY and CDR2 SVGAGI (reference sequence). The CDR3 runs to 14 residues. The CDR3 loop reads CASKIQGLDQPQHF. For the CDR3, the DNA is TGTGCCAGCAAGATACAGGGTTTGGATCAGCCCCAGCATTTT.

This sequence joins TRBV5-1 and TRBJ2-3, with TRBD2 matching over 13 bases. This CDR3 is 15 amino acids long. From germline, CDR1 is SGHRS and CDR2 YFSETQ. Trimming removed 8 bases from V and 5 bases from J; junction bases left unmatched: 8. The CDR3 bases are TGCGCCAGTAAACTAGCGGGGGGGCTAGTAGATACGCAGTATTTT. Its translation is CASKLAGGLVDTQYF.

This rearrangement joins TRBV10-1 to TRBJ2-3; 11 bases map to TRBD1. J was trimmed by 5 bases and V by 2 bases; bases with no gene match: 3. Germline values: CDR1 WNHNN, CDR2 SYGVQD (reference sequence). CDR3 length: 15 residues. The CDR3 DNA sequence: TGCGCCAGCAGTGAGCCCGGGACAGGGGGAGATACGCAGTATTTT. Its protein is CASSEPGTGGDTQYF.

The table lists this clone with a few counts. The chain is built from TRBV4-1 and TRBJ1-6; TRBD1 agrees at 7 bases. CDR3 length equals 15 residues. With 5 bases clipped from V and 7 bases from J, the junction kept 8 bases outside the gene matches. Germline V lookup: CDR1 MGHRA, CDR2 YSYEKL. The CDR3 region is CASSSYRGFNSPLHF. CDR3 nucleotides: TGCGCCAGCAGCAGCTACAGGGGTTTCAATTCACCCCTCCACTTT.